These T cell receptor beta chains were read from a single sample in a study of blood T cell repertoires in COVID-19. The data were produced by immunoSEQ multiplex PCR, yet TCRdb's version contains in-frame clones alone and is incomplete. The sample shows about 78,000 clones, around 90% of them seen only once. Sequencing input: peripheral blood. The source of these receptors is a woman aged 50 to 60 in a cohort sampled during active COVID-19. CDR3s include the opening cysteine and the closing phenylalanine or tryptophan. D genes are given only for firm matches. For some rows the clone size is stated as once, few or many, or as a class when expanded; others skip it.

j_gene: TRBJ1-1
v_gene: TRBV5-8
abundance: .
d_gene: .
CDR3aa: CASSSPPRNTEAFF
CDR3nt: TGTGCCAGCAGCTCCCCTCCCCGGAACACTGAAGCTTTCTTT

j_gene: TRBJ1-3
v_gene: TRBV11-2
abundance: .
d_gene: .
CDR3aa: CASSLGGLGNTIYF
CDR3nt: TGTGCCAGCAGCTTGGGGGGGCTTGGAAACACCATATATTTT

j_gene: TRBJ1-1
v_gene: TRBV18
abundance: once
d_gene: .
CDR3aa: CASSIRGGTEAFF
CDR3nt: TGTGCCAGCTCCATCCGGGGGGGCACTGAAGCTTTCTTT

j_gene: TRBJ1-2
v_gene: TRBV28
abundance: .
d_gene: .
CDR3aa: CASSSSGAYGYTF
CDR3nt: TGTGCCAGCAGCTCGTCAGGCGCCTATGGCTACACCTTC

j_gene: TRBJ2-2
v_gene: TRBV9
abundance: .
d_gene: TRBD2
CDR3aa: CASSAEGREGPGELFF
CDR3nt: TGTGCCAGCAGCGCTGAGGGGCGGGAGGGCCCCGGGGAGCTGTTTTTT

j_gene: TRBJ1-2
v_gene: TRBV7-2
abundance: .
d_gene: TRBD1
CDR3aa: CASSRRQGANGYTF
CDR3nt: TGTGCCAGCAGCCGCAGACAGGGGGCAAATGGCTACACCTTC

j_gene: TRBJ1-5
v_gene: TRBV27
abundance: .
d_gene: .
CDR3aa: CASSPRTGGRVQPQHF
CDR3nt: TGTGCCAGCAGTCCCCGGACGGGGGGGCGGGTTCAGCCCCAGCATTTT

j_gene: TRBJ2-1
v_gene: TRBV6-5
abundance: .
d_gene: TRBD2
CDR3aa: CASSRTSGTNEQFF
CDR3nt: TGTGCCAGCAGTCGGACTAGCGGGACGAATGAGCAGTTCTTC

j_gene: TRBJ2-1
v_gene: TRBV3-1/TRBV3-2
abundance: .
d_gene: .
CDR3aa: CASSQEAARNEQFF
CDR3nt: TGTGCCAGCAGCCAAGAGGCGGCACGGAATGAGCAGTTCTTC

j_gene: TRBJ1-2
v_gene: TRBV2
abundance: few
d_gene: TRBD1
CDR3aa: CASSEGQVTNNYGYTF
CDR3nt: TGTGCCAGCAGTGAGGGACAGGTAACCAATAACTATGGCTACACCTTC

j_gene: TRBJ2-4
v_gene: TRBV10-1
abundance: .
d_gene: TRBD2
CDR3aa: CASSGSEAGANIQYF
CDR3nt: TGCGCCAGCAGTGGGTCAGAAGCGGGAGCGAACATTCAGTACTTC

j_gene: TRBJ2-1
v_gene: TRBV18
abundance: .
d_gene: .
CDR3aa: CASSPLVDNEQFF
CDR3nt: TGTGCCAGCTCACCGCTAGTAGACAATGAGCAGTTCTTC

j_gene: TRBJ2-7
v_gene: TRBV6-1
abundance: .
d_gene: .
CDR3aa: CASSEAQTPSSYEQYF
CDR3nt: TGTGCCAGCAGTGAAGCGCAGACTCCCAGCTCCTACGAGCAGTACTTC

j_gene: TRBJ2-3
v_gene: TRBV6-5
abundance: .
d_gene: TRBD2
CDR3aa: CASSYSLAGATDTQYF
CDR3nt: TGTGCCAGCAGTTACTCCCTAGCGGGAGCAACAGATACGCAGTATTTT

j_gene: TRBJ2-3
v_gene: TRBV6-5
abundance: .
d_gene: TRBD2
CDR3aa: CASSRGLGIATQYF
CDR3nt: TGTGCCAGCAGCCGGGGACTAGGGATTGCTACGCAGTATTTT

j_gene: TRBJ2-6
v_gene: TRBV29-1
abundance: .
d_gene: TRBD1
CDR3aa: CSVEDRQGPHSGANVLTF
CDR3nt: TGCAGCGTTGAAGACCGACAGGGGCCTCACTCTGGGGCCAACGTCCTGACTTTC

j_gene: TRBJ2-1
v_gene: TRBV2
abundance: .
d_gene: .
CDR3aa: CASSEWGVMRGSSYNEQFF
CDR3nt: TGTGCCAGCAGTGAATGGGGTGTTATGCGGGGCAGCTCCTACAATGAGCAGTTCTTC

j_gene: TRBJ2-2
v_gene: TRBV2
abundance: once
d_gene: .
CDR3aa: CASSEPDPGGGELFF
CDR3nt: TGTGCCAGCAGTGAACCGGACCCCGGGGGCGGGGAGCTGTTTTTT

j_gene: TRBJ2-2
v_gene: TRBV7-3
abundance: .
d_gene: .
CDR3aa: CASSLQVETGELFF
CDR3nt: TGTGCCAGCAGCCTGCAGGTTGAGACCGGGGAGCTGTTTTTT

j_gene: TRBJ2-4
v_gene: TRBV28
abundance: .
d_gene: .
CDR3aa: CASSFRQAFLAKNIQYF
CDR3nt: TGTGCCAGCAGTTTTAGACAGGCTTTCCTAGCCAAAAACATTCAGTACTTC

j_gene: TRBJ2-7
v_gene: TRBV19
abundance: .
d_gene: .
CDR3aa: CASSRQASYEQYF
CDR3nt: TGTGCCAGTAGCCGGCAGGCTTCCTACGAGCAGTACTTC

j_gene: TRBJ2-2
v_gene: TRBV19
abundance: .
d_gene: .
CDR3aa: CASRLVTGRDTGELFF
CDR3nt: TGTGCCAGTAGATTGGTGACAGGACGAGACACCGGGGAGCTGTTTTTT

j_gene: TRBJ2-5
v_gene: TRBV27
abundance: .
d_gene: .
CDR3aa: CASSWGDSGQETQYF
CDR3nt: TGTGCCAGCAGTTGGGGGGATAGCGGCCAAGAGACCCAGTACTTC

j_gene: TRBJ2-3
v_gene: TRBV28
abundance: .
d_gene: TRBD1
CDR3aa: CATHGGGQGADTQYF
CDR3nt: TGTGCCACCCATGGGGGCGGACAGGGAGCAGATACGCAGTATTTT

j_gene: TRBJ1-1
v_gene: TRBV28
abundance: .
d_gene: .
CDR3aa: CAAGLGTRKNTEAFF
CDR3nt: TGTGCCGCTGGTCTGGGGACAAGGAAGAACACTGAAGCTTTCTTT

j_gene: TRBJ2-6
v_gene: TRBV28
abundance: .
d_gene: TRBD1
CDR3aa: CANSLMTGSGANVLTF
CDR3nt: TGTGCCAACAGCCTTATGACAGGGTCTGGGGCCAACGTCCTGACTTTC

j_gene: TRBJ1-2
v_gene: TRBV3-1/TRBV3-2
abundance: .
d_gene: .
CDR3aa: CASSQGASYGYTF
CDR3nt: TGTGCCAGCAGCCAAGGGGCCAGCTATGGCTACACCTTC

j_gene: TRBJ2-1
v_gene: TRBV5-6
abundance: .
d_gene: TRBD2
CDR3aa: CASSFGGLAGGPRLFF
CDR3nt: TGTGCCAGCAGCTTTGGTGGACTAGCGGGAGGACCCCGGCTGTTCTTC

j_gene: TRBJ2-7
v_gene: TRBV2
abundance: .
d_gene: .
CDR3aa: CASSDTRTLNEQYF
CDR3nt: TGTGCCAGCAGTGACACCAGAACCCTGAACGAGCAGTACTTC

j_gene: TRBJ1-1
v_gene: TRBV11-2
abundance: .
d_gene: .
CDR3aa: CASSKPDRTEAFF
CDR3nt: TGTGCCAGCAGCAAACCGGACAGAACTGAAGCTTTCTTT

j_gene: TRBJ1-4
v_gene: TRBV28
abundance: .
d_gene: TRBD1
CDR3aa: CASRPDGTGNEKLFF
CDR3nt: TGTGCCAGCAGACCCGACGGGACAGGGAATGAAAAACTGTTTTTT

j_gene: TRBJ2-7
v_gene: TRBV11-1
abundance: .
d_gene: TRBD2
CDR3aa: CASSETGGMREQYF
CDR3nt: TGTGCCAGCAGCGAAACGGGAGGTATGAGGGAGCAGTACTTC

j_gene: TRBJ2-7
v_gene: TRBV28
abundance: .
d_gene: .
CDR3aa: CASTPTVLSSYEQYF
CDR3nt: TGTGCCAGCACCCCTACGGTTCTAAGCTCCTACGAGCAGTACTTC

j_gene: TRBJ2-1
v_gene: TRBV9
abundance: .
d_gene: .
CDR3aa: CASSVTGSYNEQFF
CDR3nt: TGTGCCAGCAGCGTAACAGGCTCCTACAATGAGCAGTTCTTC

j_gene: TRBJ1-2
v_gene: TRBV3-1/TRBV3-2
abundance: .
d_gene: .
CDR3aa: CASSQGPQGQVGYTF
CDR3nt: TGTGCCAGCAGCCAAGGTCCACAGGGCCAGGTGGGCTACACCTTC

j_gene: TRBJ1-2
v_gene: TRBV20-1
abundance: once
d_gene: .
CDR3aa: CSASVYSYGYTF
CDR3nt: TGCAGTGCTAGTGTCTACTCATATGGCTACACCTTC

j_gene: TRBJ1-1
v_gene: TRBV2
abundance: .
d_gene: .
CDR3aa: CASAGQMNTEAFF
CDR3nt: TGTGCCAGCGCAGGACAAATGAACACTGAAGCTTTCTTT

j_gene: TRBJ2-7
v_gene: TRBV6-4
abundance: .
d_gene: TRBD2
CDR3aa: CASSYRAGEDEQYF
CDR3nt: TGTGCCAGCAGTTACCGAGCGGGAGAGGACGAGCAGTACTTC

j_gene: TRBJ2-3
v_gene: TRBV2
abundance: .
d_gene: .
CDR3aa: CASSRAGEVRFTDTQYF
CDR3nt: TGTGCCAGCAGTCGTGCTGGAGAGGTTCGGTTCACAGATACGCAGTATTTT